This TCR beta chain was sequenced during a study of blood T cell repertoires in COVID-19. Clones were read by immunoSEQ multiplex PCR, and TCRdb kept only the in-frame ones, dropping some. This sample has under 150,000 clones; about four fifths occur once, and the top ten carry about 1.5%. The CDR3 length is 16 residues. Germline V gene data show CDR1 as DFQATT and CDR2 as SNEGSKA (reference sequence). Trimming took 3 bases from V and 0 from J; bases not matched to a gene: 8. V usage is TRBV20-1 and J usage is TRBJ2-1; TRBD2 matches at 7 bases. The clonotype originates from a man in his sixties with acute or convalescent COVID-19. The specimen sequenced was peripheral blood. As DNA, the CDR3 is TGCAGTGCTAGTAACCCGGGAGGCCCCTCCTACAATGAGCAGTTCTTC. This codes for CSASNPGGPSYNEQFF.